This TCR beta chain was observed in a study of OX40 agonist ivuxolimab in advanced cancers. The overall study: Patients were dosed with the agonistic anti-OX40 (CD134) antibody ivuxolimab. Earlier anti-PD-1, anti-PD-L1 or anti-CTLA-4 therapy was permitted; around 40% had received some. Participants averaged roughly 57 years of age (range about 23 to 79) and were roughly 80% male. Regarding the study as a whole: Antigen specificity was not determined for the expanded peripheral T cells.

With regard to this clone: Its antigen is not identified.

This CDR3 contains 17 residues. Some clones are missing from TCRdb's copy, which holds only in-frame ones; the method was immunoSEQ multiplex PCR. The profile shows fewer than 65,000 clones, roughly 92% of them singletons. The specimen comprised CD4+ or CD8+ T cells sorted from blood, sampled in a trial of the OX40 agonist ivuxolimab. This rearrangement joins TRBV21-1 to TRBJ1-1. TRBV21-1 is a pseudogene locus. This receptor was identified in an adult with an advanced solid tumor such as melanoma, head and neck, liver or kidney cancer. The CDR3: CASSKGPPRCLDTEAFF. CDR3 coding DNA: TGTGCCAGCAGCAAAGGACCCCCCCGCTGTTTGGACACTGAAGCTTTCTTT.